Here is one TCR beta chain with its context. Its antigen is unknown. The data are from a study of cytomegalovirus exposure and HLA in healthy donors. V lost 7 bases to trimming and J lost 0 bases; unmatched junction nucleotides: 8. The CDR3 is 16 residues long. With 60 Vbeta and 13 Jbeta primers, the PCR was carried out. TCRdb's table, derived via immunoSEQ multiplex PCR, lists solely in-frame clones and lacks some. Among 150,000 to 200,000 clones listed, 81% were seen once. Study-wide results and caveats: A link between a missense DCLRE1C variant and TCR beta V- and J-gene trimming emerged from a later analysis. Previous analysis showed most TCR beta V segments were productive about 87% or about 30% of the time. A later analysis found common viral pathogens apparently linked to several of the most significant clusters.

The genes are TRBV6-7 and TRBJ2-2, with 7 bases identical to TRBD2. TRBV6-7 is designated an ORF whose function remains uncertain. The source material was PBMCs. The sequence derives from a young man in good health and CMV-seronegative. DNA for the CDR3: TGTGCCAGCAAAGCAGGGAGGGCTTCGAACACCGGGGAGCTGTTTTTT. Encoded protein: CASKAGRASNTGELFF.